The source of this T cell receptor (beta chain) is a study of shared clonotypes between healthy human individuals. The data were produced by immunoSEQ multiplex PCR, yet TCRdb's version contains in-frame clones alone and is incomplete. The repertoire includes more than 2,000,000 clones, 85% to 95% of them detected once, and more than 0.12% sits in the top ten. Trimming took off 5 bases at V and 3 bases at J, with 10 bases between the two ends. This CDR3 is built from 13 residues. Germline CDR1 and CDR2: LNHDA and SQIVND (reference sequence). This clone appeared once. The V and J genes are TRBV19 and TRBJ1-1; D is undetermined. The sequence derives from a man aged 18 to 29 in good health. The sequenced sample consisted of naive CD4+ T cells sorted from blood. Indicated subset: CD45RA+ positively selected. CDR3 sequence: CASSGFGDTEAFF. The CDR3 DNA follows: TGTGCCAGTAGTGGTTTCGGGGACACTGAAGCTTTCTTT.